This T cell receptor beta chain was captured in a study of cytomegalovirus exposure and HLA in healthy donors. Study outcomes and limitations: The authors later linked a missense DCLRE1C variant to TCR beta V- and J-gene trimming. Published work reported that the classifier diagnosed cytomegalovirus status with high specificity and sensitivity.

To note about this clone: Its antigen is unidentified.

The PCR made use of 60 Vbeta and 13 Jbeta primers. TCRdb keeps only in-frame clones here, not all; method: immunoSEQ multiplex PCR. This table holds about 180,000 clones, about 85% found once. Trimming removed 4 bases at V and 2 bases at J, with 13 bases between. The CDR3 runs to 15 residues. Germline CDR1 is KGHSH and CDR2 is LQKENI. The clonotype originates from a boy aged 2 to 10 in good health and CMV-seronegative. The V and J genes are TRBV18 and TRBJ2-3; maybe TRBD1 (5 bases). The material sequenced was PBMCs. CDR3 in DNA: TGTGCCAGCTCACGACTGGCAGGGCACACAGATACGCAGTATTTT. This translates into CASSRLAGHTDTQYF.